Following are 4 T cell receptor beta chains from one sample sequenced in a study of blood T cells in healthy people across ages (dated by TCRdb to between 2014 and 2016). The library was prepared using 5' RACE. Sequencing was performed on an Illumina HiSeq 2500. A second PCR of about 7 to 12 cycles was run with a J-beta primer mix and a sample-barcoded 5' primer. TCRdb took the public reads, trimmed them with fastp at Q25, ran MiXCR for clone calling and kept in-frame beta chains. Identical CDR3 proteins give one entry, which carries the most common genes and DNA. The sample data list 800,000 to 950,000 distinct CDR3 sequences, and 40% to 60% of these were observed just once. Around an eighth of the sample goes to the ten largest clones. Sequencing was done on a sample of blood. These receptor sequences come from a man aged 30 to 39 in good health.

The V and J genes are TRBV6-5 and TRBJ2-7, with 7 nucleotides matching TRBD1. The CDR3 runs 16 residues. In germline, CDR1 is MNHEY, CDR2 SVGAGI. Trimming at V came to 5 bases and at J to 2 bases, leaving 12 bases not matched to a gene. CDR3 nucleotides: TGTGCCAGCAGTCTCACCACGGGACAGTACACCTACGAGCAGTACTTC. Translated, it gives CASSLTTGQYTYEQYF.

This clonotype was recorded a few times. The rearrangement uses TRBV5-1 and TRBJ1-4; tentative D call: TRBD1 (5 bases). Trimming pared 4 bases from V and 8 bases from J, leaving 15 bases between. There are 14 residues in the CDR3. Germline V CDR1 and CDR2: SGHRS, YFSETQ. The CDR3 DNA reads TGCGCCAGCAGCACCGTTTCGGGGCGCGAAAAACTGTTTTTT. Protein product: CASSTVSGREKLFF.

The J gene is TRBJ2-7, the V gene TRBV7-2; D is unresolved. The DNA end is more similar to TRBJ2-5, so the J call may be wrong. This CDR3 region has 15 residues. CDR1 SGHTA and CDR2 FQGNSA come from the germline V gene. CDR3 loop: CASSLAAAVPETQYF. CDR3 nucleotide sequence: TGTGCCAGCAGCTTAGCGGCGGCCGTCCCTGAGACCCAGTACTTC.

This rearrangement joins TRBV6-2 or TRBV6-3 to TRBJ2-1; TRBD1 matches at 7 bases. The germline V gene has CDR1 MNHEY and CDR2 SVGEGT. The CDR3 contains 13 residues. The junction had 9 bases not matched to a gene; V was cut back by 7 bases and J by 9 bases. DNA for the CDR3: TGTGCCAGCAACCGAGAAAGGACAGGTGAGCAGTTCTTC. This sequence encodes CASNRERTGEQFF.